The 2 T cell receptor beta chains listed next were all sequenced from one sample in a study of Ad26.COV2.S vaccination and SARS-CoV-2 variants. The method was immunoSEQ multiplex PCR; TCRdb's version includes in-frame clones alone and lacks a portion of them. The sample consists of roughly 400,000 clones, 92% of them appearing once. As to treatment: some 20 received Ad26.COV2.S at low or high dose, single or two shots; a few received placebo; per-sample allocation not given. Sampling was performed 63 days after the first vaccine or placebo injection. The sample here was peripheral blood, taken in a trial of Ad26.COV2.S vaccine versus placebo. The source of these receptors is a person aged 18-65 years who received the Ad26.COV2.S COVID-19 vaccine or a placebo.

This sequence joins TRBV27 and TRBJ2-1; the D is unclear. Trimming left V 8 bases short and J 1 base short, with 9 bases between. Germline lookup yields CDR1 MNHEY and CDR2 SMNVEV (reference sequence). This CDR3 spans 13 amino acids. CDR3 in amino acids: CASGALSYNEQFF. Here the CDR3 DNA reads TGTGCCAGCGGTGCACTATCCTACAATGAGCAGTTCTTC.

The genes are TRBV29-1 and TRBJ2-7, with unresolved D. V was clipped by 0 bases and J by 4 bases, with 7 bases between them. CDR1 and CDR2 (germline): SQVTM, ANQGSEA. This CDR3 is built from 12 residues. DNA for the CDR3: TGCAGCGTTGAAGATCTGGCTTACGAGCAGTACTTC. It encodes CSVEDLAYEQYF.